Listed here is a single T cell receptor (beta chain). The data stem from a study of control samples from healthy donors and cancer patients. TCRdb's table, derived via immunoSEQ multiplex PCR, lists solely in-frame clones and lacks some. This sample has 150,000 to 200,000 clones, with 90% to 95% found just once. Sequenced input: blood. The sequence was obtained from a woman in her 30s in good health.

The CDR3 sequence: CASSYSGQGWETQYF. The CDR3 DNA follows: TGTGCCAGCAGTTACTCCGGACAGGGGTGGGAGACCCAGTACTTC. This chain connects TRBV6-5 to TRBJ2-5; 9 nucleotides match TRBD1. Germline CDR1 MNHEY, CDR2 SVGAGI. This CDR3 comprises 15 residues. J gave up 5 bases and V 0 bases, and 4 bases lay outside the gene matches.